This entry concerns a single T cell receptor beta chain. The antigen is unknown. This sample stems from a study of shared clonotypes between healthy human individuals. Study summary: A few men and two women, aged 18 to 49, were donors. CD4 naive cells filled three plates per donor, CD4 memory three, CD8 naive two and CD8 memory one.

The ends lost 3 bases at V and 5 bases at J; junction bases unmatched: 9. This CDR3 region has 15 residues. Germline V lookup: CDR1 MRHNA, CDR2 SNTAGT. Findings of the study overall: Memory subsets generally showed lower estimated richness than naive subsets.

Sequenced by immunoSEQ multiplex PCR; TCRdb stores in-frame clones only, minus some. The data show 2 million to 3 million clones, with approximately 93% seen just once and 0.36% held by the top ten. Into CD45RA+ naive and CD45RA-negative memory subsets, the CD4+ cells were split. V is TRBV6-4 and J is TRBJ2-7, with 8 nucleotides matching TRBD2. The sequence came from a young man in good health. Some clones in this sample may be carry-over from other donors' samples. Sequenced material: naive CD4+ T cells from PBMCs. Sample subset: CD45RA+ positively selected. The CDR3, as DNA: TGTGCCAGCAGTGATCCCGGGACTAGAGACAACGAGCAGTACTTC. Protein: CASSDPGTRDNEQYF.